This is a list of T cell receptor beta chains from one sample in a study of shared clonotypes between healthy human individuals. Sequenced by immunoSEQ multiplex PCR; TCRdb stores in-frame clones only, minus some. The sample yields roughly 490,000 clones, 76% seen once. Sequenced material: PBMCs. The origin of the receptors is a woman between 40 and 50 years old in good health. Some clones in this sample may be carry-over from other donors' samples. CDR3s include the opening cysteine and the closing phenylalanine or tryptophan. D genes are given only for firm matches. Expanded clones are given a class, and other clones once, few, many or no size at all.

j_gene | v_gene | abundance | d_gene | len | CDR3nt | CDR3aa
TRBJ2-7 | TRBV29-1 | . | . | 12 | TGCAGCGTTGAAAGGGGGGGCGGCGAGCAGTACTTC | CSVERGGGEQYF
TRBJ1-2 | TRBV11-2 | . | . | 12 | TGTGCCAGCAGCCCTACGAACTATGGCTACACCTTC | CASSPTNYGYTF
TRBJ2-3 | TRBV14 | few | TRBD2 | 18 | TGTGCCAGCAGCCGCTGGACTAGCGGGGCCGCTAGCACAGATACGCAGTATTTT | CASSRWTSGAASTDTQYF
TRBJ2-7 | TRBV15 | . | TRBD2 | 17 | TGTGCCACCAGCAGAGGACCACCTACTAGCGTCTTGAGCGAGCAGTACTTC | CATSRGPPTSVLSEQYF
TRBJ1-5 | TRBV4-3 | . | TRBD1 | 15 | TGCGCCAGCAGCCAAGACGGACAGGGCGGGCAGCCCCAGCATTTT | CASSQDGQGGQPQHF
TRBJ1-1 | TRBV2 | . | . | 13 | TGTGCCAGCAGCGAGGGGCCGAACACTGAAGCTTTCTTT | CASSEGPNTEAFF
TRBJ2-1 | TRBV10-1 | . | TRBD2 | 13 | TGCGCCAGCAGTCCGGGACTAGCATGGGAGCAGTTCTTC | CASSPGLAWEQFF
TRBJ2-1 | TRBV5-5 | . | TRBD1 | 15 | TGTGCCAGCAGTGTAGGACAGGGTTCCTTTAATGAGCAGTTCTTC | CASSVGQGSFNEQFF
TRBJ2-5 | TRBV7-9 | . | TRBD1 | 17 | TGTGCCAGCAGCTTAGGTCAGGGGGTTTCCTACCAAGAGACCCAGTACTTC | CASSLGQGVSYQETQYF
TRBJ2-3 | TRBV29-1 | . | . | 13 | TGCAGCGTCTCGAAAGCTGGCACAGATACGCAGTGTTTT | CSVSKAGTDTQCF
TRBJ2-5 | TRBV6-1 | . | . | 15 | TGTGCCAGCAGAGGATCCTCGGGCCGACAAGAGACCCAGTACTTC | CASRGSSGRQETQYF
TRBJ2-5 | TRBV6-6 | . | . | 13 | TGTGCCAGCAGTCCAGGGGTCCGGGAGACCCAGTACTTC | CASSPGVRETQYF
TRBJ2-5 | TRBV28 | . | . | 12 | TGTGCCAGCACTGGGGCGCGAGAGACCCAGTACTTC | CASTGARETQYF
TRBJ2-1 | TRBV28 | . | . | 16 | TGTGCCAGCAGTACCCTACAGGGAGGCTCCTACAATGAGCAGTTCTTC | CASSTLQGGSYNEQFF
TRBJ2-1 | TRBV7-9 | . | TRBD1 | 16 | TGTGCCAGCAGCTTAAGGTCAGGGGGCACCTACAATGAGCAGTTCTTC | CASSLRSGGTYNEQFF
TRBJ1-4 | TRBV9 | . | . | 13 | TGTGCCAGCAGCGTAGGTGATAATGAAAAACTGTTTTTT | CASSVGDNEKLFF
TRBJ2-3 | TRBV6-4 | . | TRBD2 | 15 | TGTGCCAGCAGTGACGCAGCGGGAGCGGTAGATACGCAGTATTTT | CASSDAAGAVDTQYF
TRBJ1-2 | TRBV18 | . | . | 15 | TGTGCCAGCTCACCAACAGGGAATTCGGCCTATGGCTACACCTTC | CASSPTGNSAYGYTF
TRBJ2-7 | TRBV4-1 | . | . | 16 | TGCGCCAGCAGCCGCGAGGTGGGGCTAGCTCACTACGAGCAGTACTTC | CASSREVGLAHYEQYF
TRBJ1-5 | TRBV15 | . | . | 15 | TGTGCCACCAGCCGGACACAAGATAGCAATCAGCCCCAGCATTTT | CATSRTQDSNQPQHF